A single sample gave rise to the 7 T cell receptor beta chains below, sequenced in a study of post-analysis software for immune sequencing data (dated by TCRdb to 2013 to 2016). Points the paper makes about the study in general: A handful of TRBV segments, including TRBV5-6, TRBV5-1 and TRBV20-1, were significantly more frequent in patients than controls.

Library generation was performed with PCR. The sequencer was an Illumina HiSeq 2500. To reduce PCR and sequencing biases, unique molecular identifiers were incorporated into the TCR beta cDNA libraries. TCRdb cleaned the public reads at Q25 with fastp, built clones with MiXCR and kept in-frame beta chains. Here each entry gathers all rows of one CDR3 protein and keeps the most common genes and DNA. Within this sample are more than 450,000 distinct CDR3 sequences, with 40% to 50% of them counted one time only. Together, the top ten hold about 1.8% of the sample. No antigens are known for them. Material: blood. These receptors all come from a girl between 5 and 17 years old with multiple sclerosis.

The genes are TRBV27 and TRBJ2-4; a possible D gene is TRBD2 (5 bases). CDR3 length: 16 amino acids. Germline V gene lookup returns CDR1 MNHEY and CDR2 SMNVEV (reference sequence). V gave up 4 bases and J gave up 5 bases, with 18 bases separating them. The CDR3 is CASSSPGLALQNIQYF. Here the CDR3 DNA reads TGTGCCAGCAGTTCACCCGGGCTAGCCCTGCAAAACATTCAGTACTTC.

The V and J genes are TRBV7-2 and TRBJ1-5, with 8 bases identical to TRBD1. Trimming removed 3 bases from V and 7 bases from J; junction bases left unmatched: 5. This CDR3 is built from 14 residues. Germline V gives CDR1 SGHTA, CDR2 FQGNSA. This chain's CDR3 is CASSLGGQGQPQHF. CDR3 DNA: TGTGCCAGCAGCTTGGGAGGACAGGGCCAGCCCCAGCATTTT.

This clonotype was detected only a few times. This chain connects TRBV9 to TRBJ2-3; weak D call: TRBD2 (5 bases). Germline CDR1 reads SGDLS; CDR2 reads YYNGEE. CDR3 size: 18 residues. Deletions cut 2 bases from V and 6 bases from J, with 25 bases between. The chain's CDR3 is CASSVGTGGSLTPDTQYF. CDR3 DNA sequence: TGTGCCAGCAGCGTTGGAACCGGAGGATCACTGACCCCGGATACGCAGTATTTT.

This clonotype has more than one count but fewer than ten. The chain couples TRBV12-3 or TRBV12-4 to TRBJ2-5; the D is unclear. The J call may be mistaken, given a closer DNA end match to TRBJ2-7. CDR3 length: 12 amino acids. CDR3 loop: CASSFWGSEQYF. The CDR3 DNA is TGTGCCAGCAGTTTCTGGGGTAGCGAGCAGTACTTC.

This clonotype was detected only a few times. This chain links TRBV7-3 with TRBJ2-1, with D possibly TRBD2 on 5 matching bases. V was trimmed by 5 bases and J by 0 bases, leaving 29 bases between them. Germline V lookup: CDR1 SGHTA, CDR2 FQGTGA. This CDR3 is built from 21 residues. The CDR3 coding sequence is TGTGCCAGCAGCCCCATCTCTCTAGCCGGGGTCCCCGAGAGCTCCTACAATGAGCAGTTCTTC. Its translation: CASSPISLAGVPESSYNEQFF. Complete variable domain (other parts from reference TRBV7-3 and TRBJ2-1): GAGVSQTPSNKVTEKGKYVELRCDPISGHTALYWYRQSLGQGPEFLIYFQGTGAADDSGLPNDRFFAVRPEGSVSTLKIQRTERGDSAVYLCASSPISLAGVPESSYNEQFFGPGTRLTVL.

The chain is built from TRBV6-4 and TRBJ1-5, with TRBD1 identical over 7 bases. CDR1 and CDR2 (germline): MRHNA, SNTAGT. The length of the CDR3 is 17 residues. V shed 4 bases and J 5 bases; nucleotides not matched to a gene: 14. CDR3 in amino acids: CASSGPLEEGADQPQHF. The CDR3 nucleotides are TGTGCCAGCAGTGGGCCCCTGGAAGAGGGGGCCGATCAGCCCCAGCATTTT.

The chain is built from TRBV10-3 and TRBJ2-5; 10 nucleotides match TRBD1. The DNA end is more similar to TRBJ2-7, so the J call may be wrong. The germline V gene has CDR1 ENHRY and CDR2 SYGVKD. The length of the CDR3 is 14 residues. The CDR3 is CAIRTDRGAYEQYF. CDR3 bases: TGTGCCATCAGAACGGACAGGGGGGCGTACGAGCAGTACTTC.